These 10 T cell receptor beta chains share one sample of origin, sequenced in a study of OX40 agonist ivuxolimab in advanced cancers. Clones were sequenced by immunoSEQ multiplex PCR, and TCRdb holds only the in-frame ones, with some missing. The table includes about 150,000 clones, 90% detected once. The material sequenced was CD4+ or CD8+ T cells sorted from blood, taken in a trial of the OX40 agonist ivuxolimab. The receptors come from an adult with an advanced solid tumor such as melanoma, head and neck, liver or kidney cancer.

The rearrangement links TRBV7-3 to TRBJ2-1; 7 positions agree with TRBD2. Germline CDR1 reads SGHTA; CDR2 reads FQGTGA. The CDR3 is 16 residues long. The J segment lost 6 bases and the V segment lost 4 bases, leaving 12 bases of the junction unmatched. This chain's CDR3 is CASSSSRDYRTNEQFF. DNA for the CDR3: TGTGCCAGCAGCTCCTCCCGGGACTACCGAACCAATGAGCAGTTCTTC.

The chain is built from TRBV11-2 and TRBJ2-5; D call uncertain. The CDR3 sequence is 14 residues long. CDR1 and CDR2 (germline): SGHAT, FQNNGV. V was cut by 3 bases and J by 3 bases, with 11 bases left in between. CDR3 residues: CASSFAQQKETQYF. For the CDR3, the DNA is TGTGCCAGCAGCTTCGCGCAGCAAAAAGAGACCCAGTACTTC.

This chain connects TRBV5-4 to TRBJ1-2; D might be TRBD1 (5 bases). V lost 0 bases to trimming and J lost 7 bases, with 10 bases between them. This CDR3 has 13 residues. Germline V CDR1 and CDR2: SGHNT, YYREEE (reference sequence). This CDR3 reads CASSLADGGGYTF. The DNA for the CDR3 is TGTGCCAGCAGCTTGGCGGATGGGGGTGGCTACACCTTC.

J is TRBJ2-1 and V is TRBV28, with D unresolved. The germline V gene encodes CDR1 MDHEN and CDR2 SYDVKM. V lost 2 bases and J lost 9, with 8 bases in between. The CDR3 has 12 residues. The CDR3: CASSLVAGEQFF. CDR3 DNA sequence: TGTGCCAGCAGTTTAGTGGCCGGTGAGCAGTTCTTC.

CDR3 amino acids: CASSNPGLAIDTQYF. The CDR3 DNA follows: TGTGCCAGCAGCAACCCGGGACTAGCGATAGATACGCAGTATTTT. The gene calls are TRBV7-2 and TRBJ2-3; 10 bases align to TRBD2. Germline lookup yields CDR1 SGHTA and CDR2 FQGNSA. Trimming removed 5 bases from V and 5 bases from J; junction bases left unmatched: 7. CDR3 length equals 15 residues.

CDR3 sequence (DNA): TGTGCCAGCAGCATAAGAGACAGGGTGTTTTTT. It translates to CASSIRDRVFF. The chain recombines TRBV28 with TRBJ1-4; 7 bases are a match to TRBD1. The length of the CDR3 is 11 residues. CDR1 is MDHEN, CDR2 SYDVKM, per germline. With 6 bases clipped from V and 15 bases from J, the junction kept 7 bases outside the gene matches.

The chain combines TRBV5-1 with TRBJ1-2; TRBD1 aligns across 9 bases. CDR1 is SGHRS, CDR2 YFSETQ, per germline. V dropped 0 bases and J dropped 8; count of bases not matched to a gene: 5. The CDR3 runs to 14 residues. CDR3 sequence: CASSLGDRVDGYTF. The CDR3, as DNA: TGCGCCAGCAGCTTGGGGGACAGGGTCGACGGCTACACCTTC.

The chain has TRBV4-1 and TRBJ2-1; 10 bases map to TRBD2. CDR3 length: 17 amino acids. Germline CDR1 is MGHRA and CDR2 is YSYEKL. V was clipped by 1 base and J by 9 bases; unmatched bases: 12. In DNA form, the CDR3 reads TGCGCCAGCAGCCAAGCCCTATGGACTAGCGGCGGCAGTGAGCAGTTCTTC. Translating gives CASSQALWTSGGSEQFF.

The chain's CDR3 is CASSSTNIQYF. The CDR3 DNA is TGCGCCAGCAGCTCTACAAACATTCAGTACTTC. This chain connects TRBV5-1 to TRBJ2-4, with D unclear. Trimming removed 3 bases from V and 6 bases from J, with 4 bases in between. The V gene's germline CDR1 is SGHRS and CDR2 YFSETQ. CDR3 length equals 11 residues. The full variable domain, completed using reference TRBV5-1 and TRBJ2-4, is KAGVTQTPRYLIKTRGQQVTLSCSPISGHRSVSWYQQTPGQGLQFLFEYFSETQRNKGNFPGRFSGRQFSNSRSEMNVSTLELGDSALYLCASSSTNIQYFGAGTRLSVL.

CDR3 sequence (DNA): TGTGCCAGCAGCTTAGAACATGCACAGTTCTTC. Residues: CASSLEHAQFF. V gene TRBV7-3 combines with J gene TRBJ2-1; D unresolved. Germline CDR1 SGHTA, CDR2 FQGTGA. The V end was cut by 2 bases, the J end by 13 bases, with 9 bases between. This CDR3 contains 11 residues. The variable domain in full, with the rest retrieved from reference TRBV7-3 and TRBJ2-1, is GAGVSQTPSNKVTEKGKYVELRCDPISGHTALYWYRQSLGQGPEFLIYFQGTGAADDSGLPNDRFFAVRPEGSVSTLKIQRTERGDSAVYLCASSLEHAQFFGPGTRLTVL.